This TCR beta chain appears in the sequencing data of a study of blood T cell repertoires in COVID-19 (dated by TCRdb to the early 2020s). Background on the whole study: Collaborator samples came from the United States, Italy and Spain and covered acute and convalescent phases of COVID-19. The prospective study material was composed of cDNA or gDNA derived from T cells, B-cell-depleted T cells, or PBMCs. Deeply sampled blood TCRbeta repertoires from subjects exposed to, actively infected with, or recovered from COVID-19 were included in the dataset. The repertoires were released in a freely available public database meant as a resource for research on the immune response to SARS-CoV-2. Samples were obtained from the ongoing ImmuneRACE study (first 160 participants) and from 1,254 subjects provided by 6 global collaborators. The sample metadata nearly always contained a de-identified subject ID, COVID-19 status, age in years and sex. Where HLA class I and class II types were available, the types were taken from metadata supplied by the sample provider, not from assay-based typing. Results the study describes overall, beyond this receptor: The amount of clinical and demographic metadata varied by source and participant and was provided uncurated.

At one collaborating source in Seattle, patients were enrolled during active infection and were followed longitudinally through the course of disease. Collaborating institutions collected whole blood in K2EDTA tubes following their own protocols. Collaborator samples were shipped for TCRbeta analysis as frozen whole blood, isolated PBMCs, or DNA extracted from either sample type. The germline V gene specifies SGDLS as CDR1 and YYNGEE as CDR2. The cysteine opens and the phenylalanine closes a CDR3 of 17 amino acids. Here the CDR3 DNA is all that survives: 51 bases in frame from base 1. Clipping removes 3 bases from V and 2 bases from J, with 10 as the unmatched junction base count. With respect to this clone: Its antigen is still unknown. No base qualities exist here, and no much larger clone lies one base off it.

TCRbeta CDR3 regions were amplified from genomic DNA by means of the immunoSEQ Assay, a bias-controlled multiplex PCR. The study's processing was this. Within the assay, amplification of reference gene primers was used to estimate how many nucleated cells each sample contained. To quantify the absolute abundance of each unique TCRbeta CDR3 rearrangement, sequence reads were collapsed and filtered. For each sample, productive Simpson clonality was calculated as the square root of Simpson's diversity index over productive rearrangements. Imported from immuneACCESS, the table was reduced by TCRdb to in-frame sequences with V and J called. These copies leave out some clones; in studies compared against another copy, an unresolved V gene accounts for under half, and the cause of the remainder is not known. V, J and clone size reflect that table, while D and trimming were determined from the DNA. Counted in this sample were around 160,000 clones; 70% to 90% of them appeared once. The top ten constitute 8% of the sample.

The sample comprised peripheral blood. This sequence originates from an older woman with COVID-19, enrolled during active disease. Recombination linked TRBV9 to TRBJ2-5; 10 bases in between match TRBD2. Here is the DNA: TGTGCCAGCAGCGATAGCGGGGGGAGGTCTTTTCAAGAGACCCAGTACTTC. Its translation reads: CASSDSGGRSFQETQYF.